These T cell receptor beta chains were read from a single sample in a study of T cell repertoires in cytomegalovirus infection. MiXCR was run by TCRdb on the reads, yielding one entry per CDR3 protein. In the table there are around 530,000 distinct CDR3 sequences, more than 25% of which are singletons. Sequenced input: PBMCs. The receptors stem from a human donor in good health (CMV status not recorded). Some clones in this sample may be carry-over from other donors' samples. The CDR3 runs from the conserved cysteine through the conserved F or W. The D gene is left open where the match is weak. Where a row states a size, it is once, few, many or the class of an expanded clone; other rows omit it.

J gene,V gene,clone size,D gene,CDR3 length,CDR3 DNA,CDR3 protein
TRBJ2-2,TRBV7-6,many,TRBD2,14,TGTGCCAGCAGCCGGTTGGGAGGGACCGGGGAGCTGTTTTTT,CASSRLGGTGELFF
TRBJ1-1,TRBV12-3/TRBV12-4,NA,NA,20,TGTGCCAGCAGTTTACTCGACCCGGGGGCGGCCTTGAGAATGAACACTGAAGCTTTCTTT,CASSLLDPGAALRMNTEAFF
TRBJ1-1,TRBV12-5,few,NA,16,TGTGCTAGTGGTTCTCCAGGGTTTTTTGCTCCGACTGAAGCTTTCTTT,CASGSPGFFAPTEAFF
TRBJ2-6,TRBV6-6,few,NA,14,TGTGCCAGCAGAGAGGGGTATGGGGCCAACGTCCTGACTTTC,CASREGYGANVLTF
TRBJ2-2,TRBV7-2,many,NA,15,TGTGCCAGCAGCTTAGAGACTAAGAACACCGGGGAGCTGTTTTTT,CASSLETKNTGELFF
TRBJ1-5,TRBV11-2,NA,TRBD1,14,TGTGCCAGCAGCGAGGGGACAGTTAATCAGCCCCAGCATTTT,CASSEGTVNQPQHF
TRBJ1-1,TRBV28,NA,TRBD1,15,TGTGCCAGCTCCTGGGGACAGGGGGCTCTCACTGAAGCTTTCTTT,CASSWGQGALTEAFF
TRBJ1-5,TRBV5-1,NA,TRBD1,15,TGCGCCAGCAGCTTGCAAGGGGGCAAGGATCAGCCCCAGCATTTT,CASSLQGGKDQPQHF
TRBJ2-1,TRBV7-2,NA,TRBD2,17,TGTGCCAGCAGCACCAAAAGCGGGACGTCTACCTACAATGAGCAGTTCTTC,CASSTKSGTSTYNEQFF
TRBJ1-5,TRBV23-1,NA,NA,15,TGCGCCAGCAGTAACAAAGCAGCAGCGGATCAGCCCCAGCATTTT,CASSNKAAADQPQHF
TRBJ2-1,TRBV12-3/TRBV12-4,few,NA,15,TGTGCCAGCAGTAGACCCCCTACAGGGCGAGATGAGCAGTTCTTC,CASSRPPTGRDEQFF
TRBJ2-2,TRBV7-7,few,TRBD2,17,TGTGCCAGCAGCTTAGCTAGCGCCGGGACTAGCGGCGGGGAGCTGTTTTTT,CASSLASAGTSGGELFF
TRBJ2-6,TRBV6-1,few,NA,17,TGTGCCAGCAGGAGCCTAGACAGGATAGCTGGGGCCAACGTCCTGACTTTC,CASRSLDRIAGANVLTF
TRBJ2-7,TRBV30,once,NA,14,TGTGCCATCGACTCTGAAAAAGAAACCTACGAGCAGTACTTC,CAIDSEKETYEQYF
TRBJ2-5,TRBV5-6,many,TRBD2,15,TGTGCCAGCAGCTTGCCGGCGGGAGGGGGAGAGACCCAGTACTTC,CASSLPAGGGETQYF
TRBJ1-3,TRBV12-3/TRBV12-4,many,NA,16,TGTGCCAGCAGTCCCCGTGGCAGGGTAGGGGGAAACACCATATATTTT,CASSPRGRVGGNTIYF
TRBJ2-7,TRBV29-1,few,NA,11,TGCAGCGTTGACGGGGGCTACGAGCAGTACTTC,CSVDGGYEQYF
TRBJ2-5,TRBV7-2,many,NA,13,TGTGCCAGCAGCTTAACCAGGGCCGAGACCCAGTACTTC,CASSLTRAETQYF
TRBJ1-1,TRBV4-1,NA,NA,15,TGCGCCAGCAGCCCCGGTCCCGGGATGAACACTGAAGCTTTCTTT,CASSPGPGMNTEAFF